What follows are 20 T cell receptor beta chains derived from one specimen sequenced in a study of patients and donors after allogeneic stem cell transplantation. TCRdb fed the RT-PCR reads into MiXCR, producing one record per CDR3 protein. In the table there are hundreds of thousands of distinct CDR3 sequences, under 20% of which are singletons. Sequenced sample: blood, either unsorted or a sorted T cell fraction (not recorded which). These receptors were taken from a human donor who was either an allogeneic HSCT recipient or a stem cell or donor lymphocyte infusion donor (not recorded which). It is not recorded whose cells these are; they may come from a transplant donor.

The rearrangement joins TRBV14 to TRBJ2-3; D remains ambiguous. This CDR3 has 17 residues. From germline, CDR1 is SGHDN and CDR2 FVKESK. The V end lost 0 bases, the J end lost 3 bases, and 16 bases lay between the germline ends. The CDR3 coding sequence is TGTGCCAGCAGCCAAGATCTAGGGAATATTCGGACAGATACGCAGTATTTT. Translation gives CASSQDLGNIRTDTQYF.

The chain recombines TRBV9 with TRBJ1-5, with D tentatively TRBD1 (6 bases). This CDR3 spans 15 amino acids. Per the germline V gene, CDR1 is SGDLS and CDR2 is YYNGEE. V was pared by 1 base and J by 5 bases, with 13 bases between. The chain's CDR3 is CASSVKGGRDQPQHF. The DNA of the CDR3 is TGTGCCAGCAGCGTAAAGGGGGGCAGAGATCAGCCCCAGCATTTT.

V gene TRBV2 combines with J gene TRBJ1-2; TRBD1 aligns across 9 bases. V shed 7 bases and J 0 bases; nucleotides not matched to a gene: 3. The germline CDR1 and CDR2 sequences are SNHLY and FYNNEI. The CDR3 has 14 amino acids. The CDR3, as DNA: TGTGCCAGCACAAGGACAGGGGCTAACTATGGCTACACCTTC. It is translated as CASTRTGANYGYTF.

This clonotype showed up just a few times. This chain links TRBV6-5 with TRBJ2-7; no definite D call. V lost 2 bases to trimming and J lost 2 bases, with 10 bases between them. There are 14 residues in the CDR3. The germline gives CDR1 MNHEY, CDR2 SVGAGI. In DNA, the CDR3 is TGTGCCAGCAGTTACGAGCCAACAGCCTACGAGCAGTACTTC. Translated, it gives CASSYEPTAYEQYF.

This clonotype showed up just a few times. V gene TRBV2 combines with J gene TRBJ2-7; 9 positions match TRBD1. CDR1 and CDR2 (germline): SNHLY, FYNNEI. The CDR3 is 13 amino acids. The ends lost 10 bases at V and 3 bases at J; junction bases unmatched: 7. The CDR3 DNA follows: TGTGCCATCCTAATGGGACAGGGCTACGAGCAGTACTTC. This sequence encodes CAILMGQGYEQYF.

This chain uses TRBV14 with TRBJ2-1; TRBD2 aligns across 7 bases. The CDR3 extends over 17 amino acids. Per germline, CDR1 SGHDN and CDR2 FVKESK. V trimming: 4 bases; J trimming: 3 bases; junction bases outside the gene matches: 12. For the CDR3, the DNA is TGTGCCAGCAGCCCCCTGGGGGGGGTCCCCCTCTACAATGAGCAGTTCTTC. It yields the protein CASSPLGGVPLYNEQFF.

This clonotype was observed many times. J is TRBJ2-2 and V is TRBV20-1; TRBD1 or TRBD2 may be the D gene (6 bases each). Germline-derived CDR1 and CDR2 are DFQATT and SNEGSKA (reference sequence). With 3 bases removed from V and 3 bases from J, the gap between germline ends came to 14 bases. This CDR3 spans 15 amino acids. The CDR3 loop is CSARKGGYYTGELFF. CDR3 coding DNA: TGCAGTGCTAGGAAAGGGGGGTACTACACCGGGGAGCTGTTTTTT.

The chain has TRBV3-1 and TRBJ2-7, with TRBD2 matching 12 bases. The CDR3 runs 15 residues. V shed 5 bases and J 7 bases; nucleotides not matched to a gene: 9. In germline, CDR1 is LGHDT, CDR2 YNNKEL (reference sequence). The DNA for the CDR3 is TGTGCCAGCAGCTTCCGACTAGCGGGAGAGGGTGAGCAGTACTTC. As protein: CASSFRLAGEGEQYF.

A few counts support this clonotype. This chain joins TRBV20-1 and TRBJ2-3; a possible D gene is TRBD2 (6 bases). The V end was cut by 5 bases, the J end by 2 bases, with 14 bases between. Germline V gene lookup returns CDR1 DFQATT and CDR2 SNEGSKA (reference sequence). This CDR3 is built from 14 residues. The CDR3 DNA reads TGCAGTGCTCTGAGTAGCGGATTCACAGATACGCAGTATTTT. Translation: CSALSSGFTDTQYF.

Ten or more counts support this clonotype. The chain has TRBV29-1 and TRBJ1-1; no reliable D call. The CDR3 is made up of 15 amino acids. CDR1 and CDR2 (germline): SQVTM, ANQGSEA. V shed 4 bases and J shed 0 bases, with 15 bases lying between them. CDR3 sequence: CSVARSRGMNTEAFF. The CDR3, as DNA: TGCAGCGTTGCTCGGTCAAGAGGCATGAACACTGAAGCTTTCTTT.

This clonotype appeared a few times. The CDR3 coding sequence is TGTGCCAGCAGCGTAGTGGGACTAGCGGGCAATGAGCAGTTCTTC. Encoded protein: CASSVVGLAGNEQFF. The rearrangement links TRBV9 to TRBJ2-1; TRBD2 matches at 12 bases. V trimming: 0 bases; J trimming: 6 bases; junction bases outside the gene matches: 1. The CDR3 is 15 residues long. Germline loops: CDR1 SGDLS, CDR2 YYNGEE. The variable domain in full, completed from reference TRBV9 and TRBJ2-1, reads DSGVTQTPKHLITATGQRVTLRCSPRSGDLSVYWYQQSLDQGLQFLIQYYNGEERAKGNILERFSAQQFPDLHSELNLSSLELGDSALYFCASSVVGLAGNEQFFGPGTRLTVL.

This clonotype was picked up a small number of times. The chain recombines TRBV20-1 with TRBJ2-1, with unresolved D. With 5 bases removed from V and 4 bases from J, the gap between germline ends came to 18 bases. Germline V gene data show CDR1 as DFQATT and CDR2 as SNEGSKA (reference sequence). The length of the CDR3 is 15 residues. CDR3 nucleotides: TGCAGTGCTGGGGTAAACGCACCGCTTTACAATGAGCAGTTCTTC. Amino acid sequence: CSAGVNAPLYNEQFF.

In this sample, this clonotype turned up a few times. V is TRBV30 and J is TRBJ2-4, with 11 bases fitting TRBD1. CDR3 length equals 13 residues. CDR1 and CDR2 (germline): GTSNPN, SVGIG (reference sequence). Trimming at V came to 8 bases and at J to 5 bases, leaving 5 bases not matched to a gene. The CDR3 region has the DNA TGTGCCCGGACAGGGGGCCTGCAAAACATTCAGTACTTC. Its protein is CARTGGLQNIQYF.

The chain combines TRBV5-1 with TRBJ1-1; weak D call: TRBD1 (5 bases). The CDR3 contains 16 residues. CDR1 and CDR2 (germline): SGHRS, YFSETQ. V gave up 6 bases and J gave up 1 base, with 19 bases separating them. CDR3 in amino acids: CASNSGGTLKNTEAFF. The CDR3 DNA follows: TGCGCCAGCAACTCGGGGGGGACCTTAAAGAACACTGAAGCTTTCTTT. Looking up the rest from reference TRBV5-1 and TRBJ1-1 gives the full variable domain: KAGVTQTPRYLIKTRGQQVTLSCSPISGHRSVSWYQQTPGQGLQFLFEYFSETQRNKGNFPGRFSGRQFSNSRSEMNVSTLELGDSALYLCASNSGGTLKNTEAFFGQGTRLTVV.

The V and J genes are TRBV6-2 or TRBV6-3 and TRBJ2-7; maybe TRBD2 (5 bases). Germline lookup yields CDR1 MNHEY and CDR2 SVGEGT. Trimming pared 6 bases from V and 9 bases from J, leaving 21 bases between. The CDR3 runs to 14 residues. CDR3 nucleotide sequence: TGTGCCAGCAGCTCCTCCGGGAAATCAAATGGGCAGTACTTC. This sequence encodes CASSSSGKSNGQYF.

This chain joins TRBV29-1 and TRBJ2-1, with D possibly TRBD1 on 6 matching bases. Germline loops: CDR1 SQVTM, CDR2 ANQGSEA. The CDR3 runs 12 residues. V was cut by 4 bases and J by 5 bases, with 9 bases left in between. CDR3 coding DNA: TGCAGCGTTGCGGACAGTCACAATGAGCAGTTCTTC. Its translation: CSVADSHNEQFF.

The table lists this clonotype with many counts. The V and J genes are TRBV12-3 or TRBV12-4 and TRBJ1-3, with D unresolved. The CDR3 loop spans 12 amino acids. With 5 bases removed from V and 5 bases from J, the gap between germline ends came to 7 bases. The CDR3 DNA follows: TGTGCCAGCAGTGTCGACAGAAACACCATATATTTT. Its translation is CASSVDRNTIYF.

The chain employs TRBV5-1 and TRBJ2-5; 9 nucleotides align to TRBD1. There are 14 residues in the CDR3. The germline V gene encodes CDR1 SGHRS and CDR2 YFSETQ. Trimming cost V 6 bases and J 2 bases; bases outside gene matches: 5. CDR3 DNA: TGCGCCAGCAACCTTGGGACAGGGCAAGAGACCCAGTACTTC. It encodes CASNLGTGQETQYF.

This clonotype was detected a few times. The V call is TRBV7-9, the J call TRBJ2-1; perhaps TRBD2 as D (6 bases). The CDR3 consists of 15 residues. Germline V gene sequence: CDR1 SEHNR, CDR2 FQNEAQ (reference sequence). V lost 2 bases and J 6 bases, leaving 14 bases between the germline ends. CDR3 amino acids: CASSLSGYSLNEQFF. The CDR3 DNA reads TGTGCCAGCAGCTTAAGCGGGTATTCCCTCAATGAGCAGTTCTTC.

Points on this clonotype: One end of the junction does not line up with germline, which may come from a read error. DNA for the CDR3: TGTACCAGCAGTGGGTATAATGAGCAGTTCTTC. As protein: CTSSGYNEQFF. The chain has TRBV2 and TRBJ2-1, with D uncertain. The CDR3 runs 11 residues. The germline V gene encodes CDR1 SNHLY and CDR2 FYNNEI.